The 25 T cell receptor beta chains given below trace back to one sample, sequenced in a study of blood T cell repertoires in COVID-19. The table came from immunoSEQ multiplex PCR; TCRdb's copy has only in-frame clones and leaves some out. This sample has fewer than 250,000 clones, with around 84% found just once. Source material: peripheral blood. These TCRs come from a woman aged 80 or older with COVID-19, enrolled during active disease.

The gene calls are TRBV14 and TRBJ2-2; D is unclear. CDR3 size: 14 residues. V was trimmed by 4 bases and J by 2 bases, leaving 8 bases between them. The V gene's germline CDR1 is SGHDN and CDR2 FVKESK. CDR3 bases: TGTGCCAGCAGCCGTGTCACTAACACCGGGGAGCTGTTTTTT. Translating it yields CASSRVTNTGELFF.

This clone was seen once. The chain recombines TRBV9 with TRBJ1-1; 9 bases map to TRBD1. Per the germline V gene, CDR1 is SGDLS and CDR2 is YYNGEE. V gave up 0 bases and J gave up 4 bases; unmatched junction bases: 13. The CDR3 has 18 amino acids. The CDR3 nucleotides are TGTGCCAGCAGCGTAGGGGGACAGGGTGTTGGCTCCAGCACTGAAGCTTTCTTT. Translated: CASSVGGQGVGSSTEAFF.

In nucleotides, the CDR3 is TGTGCCAGCAGCGTCGGACAGGGGAAAGCTTTCTTT. Protein product: CASSVGQGKAFF. The genes are TRBV9 and TRBJ1-1; 9 bases align to TRBD1. The length of the CDR3 is 12 residues. Germline CDR1 and CDR2: SGDLS and YYNGEE. V dropped 2 bases and J dropped 9; count of bases not matched to a gene: 2.

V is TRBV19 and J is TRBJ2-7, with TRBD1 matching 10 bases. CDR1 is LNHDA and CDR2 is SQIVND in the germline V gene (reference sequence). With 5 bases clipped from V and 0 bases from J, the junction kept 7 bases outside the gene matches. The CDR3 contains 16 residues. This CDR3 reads CASSAGTGDTSYEQYF. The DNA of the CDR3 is TGTGCCAGTAGTGCCGGGACAGGGGATACCTCCTACGAGCAGTACTTC.

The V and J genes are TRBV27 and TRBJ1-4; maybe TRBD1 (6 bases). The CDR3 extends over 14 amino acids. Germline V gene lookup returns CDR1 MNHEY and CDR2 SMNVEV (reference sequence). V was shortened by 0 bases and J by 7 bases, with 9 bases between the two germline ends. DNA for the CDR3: TGTGCCAGCAGTTTATCAGGGGGTGGTGAAAAACTGTTTTTT. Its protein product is CASSLSGGGEKLFF.

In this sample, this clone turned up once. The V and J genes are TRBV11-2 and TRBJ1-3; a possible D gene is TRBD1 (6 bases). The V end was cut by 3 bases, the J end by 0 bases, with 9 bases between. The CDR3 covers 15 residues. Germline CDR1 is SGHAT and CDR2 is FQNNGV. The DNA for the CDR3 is TGTGCCAGCAGCTTGATGGGGGCCTCTGGAAACACCATATATTTT. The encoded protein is CASSLMGASGNTIYF.

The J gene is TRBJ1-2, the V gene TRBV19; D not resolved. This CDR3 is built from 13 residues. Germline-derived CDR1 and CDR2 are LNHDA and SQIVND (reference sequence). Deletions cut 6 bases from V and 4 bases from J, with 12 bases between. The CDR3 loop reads CASSNSPSYGYTF. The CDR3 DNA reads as TGTGCCAGTAGCAACAGTCCCTCCTATGGCTACACCTTC.

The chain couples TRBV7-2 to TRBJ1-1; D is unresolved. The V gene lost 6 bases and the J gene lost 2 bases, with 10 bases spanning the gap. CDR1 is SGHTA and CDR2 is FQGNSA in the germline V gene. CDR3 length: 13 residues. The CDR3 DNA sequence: TGTGCCAGCAGACAAACCGTAAACACTGAAGCTTTCTTT. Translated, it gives CASRQTVNTEAFF. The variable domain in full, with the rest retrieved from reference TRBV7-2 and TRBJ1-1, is GAGVSQSPSNKVTEKGKDVELRCDPISGHTALYWYRQSLGQGLEFLIYFQGNSAPDKSGLPSDRFSAERTGGSVSTLTIQRTQQEDSAVYLCASRQTVNTEAFFGQGTRLTVV.

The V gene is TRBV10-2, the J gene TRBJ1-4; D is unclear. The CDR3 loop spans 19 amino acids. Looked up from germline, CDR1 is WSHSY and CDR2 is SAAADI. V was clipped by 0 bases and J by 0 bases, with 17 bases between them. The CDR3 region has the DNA TGCGCCAGCAGTGAGTCGCTTCGGGGTGCAACCTCAACTAATGAAAAACTGTTTTTT. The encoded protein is CASSESLRGATSTNEKLFF.

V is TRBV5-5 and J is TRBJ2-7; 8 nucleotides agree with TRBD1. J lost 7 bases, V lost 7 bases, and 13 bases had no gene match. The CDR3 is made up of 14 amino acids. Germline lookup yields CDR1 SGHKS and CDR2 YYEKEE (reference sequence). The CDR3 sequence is CASAGQGASREQYF. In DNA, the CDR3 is TGTGCCAGCGCGGGGCAGGGGGCCTCTCGAGAGCAGTACTTC. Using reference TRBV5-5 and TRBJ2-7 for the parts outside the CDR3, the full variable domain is DAGVTQSPTHLIKTRGQQVTLRCSPISGHKSVSWYQQVLGQGPQFIFQYYEKEERGRGNFPDRFSARQFPNYSSELNVNALLLGDSALYLCASAGQGASREQYFGPGTRLTVT.

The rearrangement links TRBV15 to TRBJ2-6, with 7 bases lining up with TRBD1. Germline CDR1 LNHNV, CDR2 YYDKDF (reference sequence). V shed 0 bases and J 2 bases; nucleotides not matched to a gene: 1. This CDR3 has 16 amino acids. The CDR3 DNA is TGTGCCACCAGCAGAGATACAGGGGCTGGGGCCAACGTCCTGACTTTC. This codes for CATSRDTGAGANVLTF. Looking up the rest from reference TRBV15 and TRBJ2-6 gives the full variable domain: DAMVIQNPRYQVTQFGKPVTLSCSQTLNHNVMYWYQQKSSQAPKLLFHYYDKDFNNEADTPDNFQSRRPNTSFCFLDIRSPGLGDTAMYLCATSRDTGAGANVLTFGAGSRLTVL.

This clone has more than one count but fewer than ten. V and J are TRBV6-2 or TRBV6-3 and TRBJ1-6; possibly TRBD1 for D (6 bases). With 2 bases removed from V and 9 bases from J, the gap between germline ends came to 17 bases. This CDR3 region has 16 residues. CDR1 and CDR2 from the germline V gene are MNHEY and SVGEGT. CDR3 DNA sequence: TGTGCCAGCAGTTACCAGGGACACCGAGGAAGTTCACCCCTCCACTTT. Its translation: CASSYQGHRGSSPLHF.

CDR3 nucleotide sequence: TGTGCCAGCAGCCTGGGACAGGGGGCAATGGAGCAGTACTTC. Protein sequence: CASSLGQGAMEQYF. The rearrangement uses TRBV3-1 (or the pseudogene TRBV3-2) and TRBJ2-7, with TRBD1 matching over 12 bases. Germline CDR1 reads LGHDT; CDR2 reads YNNKEL (reference sequence). V lost 4 bases, J lost 7 bases, and 5 bases stayed unmatched. The CDR3 has 14 residues.

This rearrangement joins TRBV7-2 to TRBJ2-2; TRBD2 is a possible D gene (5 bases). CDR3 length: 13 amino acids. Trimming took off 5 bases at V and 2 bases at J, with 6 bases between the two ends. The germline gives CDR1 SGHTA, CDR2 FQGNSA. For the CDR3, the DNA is TGTGCCAGCAGCGACTACAACACCGGGGAGCTGTTTTTT. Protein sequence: CASSDYNTGELFF.

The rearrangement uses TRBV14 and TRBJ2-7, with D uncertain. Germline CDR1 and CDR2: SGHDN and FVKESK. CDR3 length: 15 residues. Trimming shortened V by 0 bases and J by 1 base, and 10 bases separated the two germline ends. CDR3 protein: CASSQEWAPSYEQYV. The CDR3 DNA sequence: TGTGCCAGCAGCCAAGAATGGGCACCTTCCTACGAGCAGTACGTC.

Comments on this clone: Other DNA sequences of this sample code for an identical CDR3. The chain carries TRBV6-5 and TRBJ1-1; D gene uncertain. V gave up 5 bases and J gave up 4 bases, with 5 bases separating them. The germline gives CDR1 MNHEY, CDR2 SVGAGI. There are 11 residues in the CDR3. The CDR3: CASSSSTEAFF. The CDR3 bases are TGTGCCAGCAGTAGTAGCACTGAAGCTTTCTTT.

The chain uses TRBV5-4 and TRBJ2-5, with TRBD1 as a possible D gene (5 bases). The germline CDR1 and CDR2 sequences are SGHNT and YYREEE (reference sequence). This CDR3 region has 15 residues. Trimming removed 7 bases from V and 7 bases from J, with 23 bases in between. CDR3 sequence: CASGQSQAERSTQYF. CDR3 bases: TGTGCCAGCGGACAATCCCAGGCTGAACGATCGACCCAGTACTTC.

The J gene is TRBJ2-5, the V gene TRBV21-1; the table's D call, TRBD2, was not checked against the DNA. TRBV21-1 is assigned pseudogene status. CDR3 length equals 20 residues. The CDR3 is CASTPRLSGGPPQGTETQYF. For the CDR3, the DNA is TGTGCCAGCACCCCCCGCCTTAGCGGGGGGCCACCCCAGGGGACAGAGACCCAGTACTTC.

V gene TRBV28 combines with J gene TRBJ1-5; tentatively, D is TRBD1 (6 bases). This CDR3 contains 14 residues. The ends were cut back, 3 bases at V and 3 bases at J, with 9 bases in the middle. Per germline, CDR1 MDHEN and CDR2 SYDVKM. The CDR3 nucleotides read TGTGCCAGCAGTTTGGGACACCCCAATCAGCCCCAGCATTTT. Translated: CASSLGHPNQPQHF.

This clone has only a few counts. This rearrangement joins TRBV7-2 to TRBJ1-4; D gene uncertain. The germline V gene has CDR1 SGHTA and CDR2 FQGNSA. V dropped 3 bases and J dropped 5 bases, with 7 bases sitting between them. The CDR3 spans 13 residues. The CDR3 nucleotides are TGTGCCAGCAGCTTCGACGGGAATGAAAAACTGTTTTTT. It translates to CASSFDGNEKLFF.

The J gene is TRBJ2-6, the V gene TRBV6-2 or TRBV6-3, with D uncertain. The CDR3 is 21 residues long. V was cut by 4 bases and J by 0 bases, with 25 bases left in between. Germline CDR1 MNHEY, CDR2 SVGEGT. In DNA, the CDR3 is TGTGCCAGCAGTTTAGGTTTTGTGCCAACTACCCCGTACTCTGGGGCCAACGTCCTGACTTTC. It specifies CASSLGFVPTTPYSGANVLTF.

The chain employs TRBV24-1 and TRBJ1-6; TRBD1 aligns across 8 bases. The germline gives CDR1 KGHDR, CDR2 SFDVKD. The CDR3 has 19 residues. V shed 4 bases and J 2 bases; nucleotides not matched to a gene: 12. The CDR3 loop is CATSEGRMTGATYNSPLHF. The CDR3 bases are TGTGCCACCAGTGAAGGTCGGATGACAGGGGCGACCTATAATTCACCCCTCCACTTT.

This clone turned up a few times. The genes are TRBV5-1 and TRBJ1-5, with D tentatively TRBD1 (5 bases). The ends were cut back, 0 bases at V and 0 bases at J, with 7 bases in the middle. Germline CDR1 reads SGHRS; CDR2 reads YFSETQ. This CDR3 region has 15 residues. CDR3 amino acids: CASSLDGASNQPQHF. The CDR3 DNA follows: TGCGCCAGCAGCTTGGATGGGGCTAGCAATCAGCCCCAGCATTTT.

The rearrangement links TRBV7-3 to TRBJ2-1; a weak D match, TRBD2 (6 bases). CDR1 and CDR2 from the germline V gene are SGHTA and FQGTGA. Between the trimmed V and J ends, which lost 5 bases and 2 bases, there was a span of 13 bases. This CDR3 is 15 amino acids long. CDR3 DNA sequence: TGTGCCAGCAGCCCAACTAGCACAGCCTACAATGAGCAGTTCTTC. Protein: CASSPTSTAYNEQFF. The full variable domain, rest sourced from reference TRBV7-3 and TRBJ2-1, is GAGVSQTPSNKVTEKGKYVELRCDPISGHTALYWYRQSLGQGPEFLIYFQGTGAADDSGLPNDRFFAVRPEGSVSTLKIQRTERGDSAVYLCASSPTSTAYNEQFFGPGTRLTVL.

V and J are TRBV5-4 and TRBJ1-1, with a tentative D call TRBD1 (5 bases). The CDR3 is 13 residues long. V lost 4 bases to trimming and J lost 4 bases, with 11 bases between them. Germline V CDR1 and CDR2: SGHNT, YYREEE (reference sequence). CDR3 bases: TGTGCCAGCAGCACAGGCAGAGGCACTGAAGCTTTCTTT. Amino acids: CASSTGRGTEAFF.